One sample yielded the 12 T cell receptor beta chains listed below, sequenced in a study of blood T cells in healthy people across ages. Then a second PCR, running about 6 to 12 cycles, was carried out with a sample-barcoded 5' primer and a J-beta primer mix. TCRdb ran MiXCR on the 5' RACE reads and lists one entry per CDR3 protein. The sample has 650,000 or so distinct CDR3 sequences; 45% to 60% are singletons. Sequencing was carried out using blood. All receptors derive from a woman older than 75 in good health.

This clonotype was observed a handful of times. This sequence joins TRBV12-3 or TRBV12-4 and TRBJ2-5, with D uncertain. V was clipped by 5 bases and J by 4 bases, with 8 bases between them. The CDR3 spans 12 residues. CDR3 protein: CASSNGRETQYF. In DNA, the CDR3 is TGTGCCAGCAGTAACGGTCGAGAGACCCAGTACTTC.

This clonotype was counted at least ten times. The chain uses TRBV3-1 and TRBJ2-1, with D possibly called TRBD1 or TRBD2 (5 bases each). V shed 4 bases and J shed 0 bases, with 13 bases lying between them. This CDR3 contains 16 residues. Per germline, CDR1 LGHDT and CDR2 YNNKEL (reference sequence). This CDR3 reads CASSRRDASSYNEQFF. CDR3 sequence (DNA): TGTGCCAGCAGCCGTCGGGACGCCAGCTCCTACAATGAGCAGTTCTTC.

This clonotype occurred many times. V and J are TRBV9 and TRBJ1-2, with 10 bases matching TRBD1. CDR3 length: 17 amino acids. With V trimmed by 2 bases and J by 6 bases, 13 bases remained unmatched. Looked up from germline, CDR1 is SGDLS and CDR2 is YYNGEE. The CDR3 reads CASSVEAGTGEIHGYTF. The CDR3 DNA follows: TGTGCCAGCAGCGTGGAGGCCGGGACAGGGGAGATCCATGGCTACACCTTC.

This clonotype was detected ten times or more. The chain carries TRBV20-1 and TRBJ1-2; D is possibly TRBD1 (5 bases). This CDR3 spans 14 amino acids. With 0 bases removed from V and 5 bases from J, the gap between germline ends came to 13 bases. Germline V gene data show CDR1 as DFQATT and CDR2 as SNEGSKA (reference sequence). For the CDR3, the DNA is TGCAGTGCTAGAGAAGGAGGACAATCATATGGCTACACCTTC. The encoded protein is CSAREGGQSYGYTF.

Note on this clonotype: At one end, the junction sequence differs from germline, possibly due to a read error. The chain recombines TRBV25-1 with TRBJ2-3, with 8 bases fitting TRBD1. The length of the CDR3 is 17 residues. Germline V gives CDR1 MGHDK, CDR2 SYGVNS. CDR3 loop: CANSDTGGGGGADTQYF. The CDR3 nucleotides are TGTGCCAACAGTGACACAGGGGGAGGTGGGGGAGCAGATACGCAGTATTTT.

CDR3 residues: CASSPGGTGSYNEQYF. CDR3 DNA: TGTGCCAGCAGCCCTGGGGGGACAGGGTCCTACAATGAGCAGTACTTC. J is TRBJ2-5 and V is TRBV7-6; the match to TRBD1 covers 9 bases. Germline V CDR1 and CDR2: SGHVS, FNYEAQ. CDR3 length: 16 amino acids. Trimming took 5 bases from V and 11 from J; bases not matched to a gene: 18. The complete variable domain, with remaining parts taken from reference TRBV7-6 and TRBJ2-5, reads GAGVSQSPRYKVTKRGQDVALRCDPISGHVSLYWYRQALGQGPEFLTYFNYEAQQDKSGLPNDRFSAERPEGSISTLTIQRTEQRDSAMYRCASSPGGTGSYNEQYFGPGTRLLVL.

About this clonotype: This may be a read error, as it is one base from a much larger clone. CDR3 nucleotides: TGCGGCGTGGGACAGGGATCGTCTGGGGCCAACGTCCTGACTTTC. Its translation: CGVGQGSSGANVLTF. The chain is built from TRBV29-1 and TRBJ2-6; TRBD1 matches at 9 bases. This CDR3 comprises 15 residues. Per the germline V gene, CDR1 is SQVTM and CDR2 is ANQGSEA.

This clonotype was counted only a few times. The chain employs TRBV14 and TRBJ1-2, with D possibly being TRBD1 (5 bases). Trimming removed 1 base at V and 8 bases at J, with 14 bases between. This CDR3 has 14 amino acids. Per the germline V gene, CDR1 is SGHDN and CDR2 is FVKESK. The CDR3 spells CASSQASGARGYTF. For the CDR3, the DNA is TGTGCCAGCAGCCAAGCTTCTGGGGCTCGGGGCTACACCTTC.

This clonotype was found many times. The chain has TRBV30 and TRBJ2-3, with no clear D. Germline V gives CDR1 GTSNPN, CDR2 SVGIG (reference sequence). CDR3 size: 16 residues. Deletions cut 3 bases from V and 7 bases from J, with 23 bases between. The CDR3: CAWRPPLSLNTNTQYF. For the CDR3, the DNA is TGTGCCTGGAGGCCCCCGCTAAGCCTAAATACGAATACGCAGTATTTT.

This clonotype was detected many times. The rearrangement links TRBV20-1 to TRBJ2-3; D is unresolved. Looked up from germline, CDR1 is DFQATT and CDR2 is SNEGSKA (reference sequence). Trimming pared 1 base from V and 5 bases from J, leaving 10 bases between. The CDR3 sequence is 13 residues long. The CDR3 reads CSARATPGDTQYF. DNA for the CDR3: TGCAGTGCTAGAGCAACACCCGGAGATACGCAGTATTTT.

This clonotype occurred once. The genes are TRBV20-1 and TRBJ1-5; D unresolved. The CDR3 sequence is 13 residues long. Trimming took off 5 bases at V and 1 base at J, with 9 bases between the two ends. The germline CDR1 and CDR2 sequences are DFQATT and SNEGSKA (reference sequence). The CDR3 nucleotides are TGCAGTGCTCTTGAGCTCAGCAATCAGCCCCAGCATTTT. Residues: CSALELSNQPQHF.

There are many counts of this clonotype. The chain is built from TRBV7-9 and TRBJ2-6; D is ambiguous. V was clipped by 5 bases and J by 7 bases, with 9 bases between them. This CDR3 spans 13 amino acids. Germline V CDR1 and CDR2: SEHNR, FQNEAQ (reference sequence). Here the CDR3 DNA reads TGTGCCAGCAGCCTTAGGGAAGCCAACGTCCTGACTTTC. Its translation is CASSLREANVLTF.